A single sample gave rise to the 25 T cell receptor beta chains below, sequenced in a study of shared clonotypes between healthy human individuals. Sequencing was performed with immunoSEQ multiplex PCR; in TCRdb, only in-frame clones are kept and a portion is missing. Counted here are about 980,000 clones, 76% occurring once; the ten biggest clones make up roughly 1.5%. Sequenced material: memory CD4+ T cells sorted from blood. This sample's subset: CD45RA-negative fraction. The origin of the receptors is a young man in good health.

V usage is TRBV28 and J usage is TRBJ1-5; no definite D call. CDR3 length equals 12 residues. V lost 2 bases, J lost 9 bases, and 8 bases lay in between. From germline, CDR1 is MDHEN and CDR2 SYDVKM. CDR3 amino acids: CASSLLIAPQHF. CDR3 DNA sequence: TGTGCCAGCAGTTTACTTATCGCGCCCCAGCATTTT.

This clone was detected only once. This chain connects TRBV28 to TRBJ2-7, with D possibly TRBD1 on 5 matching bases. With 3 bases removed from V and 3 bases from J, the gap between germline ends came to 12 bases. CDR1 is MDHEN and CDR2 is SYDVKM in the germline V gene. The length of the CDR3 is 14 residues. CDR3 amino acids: CASSFNRPIYEQYF. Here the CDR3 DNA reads TGTGCCAGCAGTTTCAACAGGCCCATCTACGAGCAGTACTTC.

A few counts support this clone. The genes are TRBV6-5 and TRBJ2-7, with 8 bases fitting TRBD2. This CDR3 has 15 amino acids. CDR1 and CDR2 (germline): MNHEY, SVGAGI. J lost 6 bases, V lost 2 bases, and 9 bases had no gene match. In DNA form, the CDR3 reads TGTGCCAGCAGTTACACGGGACTAGATACCCGCGAGCAGTACTTC. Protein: CASSYTGLDTREQYF.

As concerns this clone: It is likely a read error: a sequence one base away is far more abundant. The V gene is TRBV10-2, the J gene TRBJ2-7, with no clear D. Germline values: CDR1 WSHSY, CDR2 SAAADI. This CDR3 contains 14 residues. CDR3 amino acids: CANSDYDFGWEQYF. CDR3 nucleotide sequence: TGCGCCAACAGTGATTACGACTTCGGGTGGGAGCAGTACTTC.

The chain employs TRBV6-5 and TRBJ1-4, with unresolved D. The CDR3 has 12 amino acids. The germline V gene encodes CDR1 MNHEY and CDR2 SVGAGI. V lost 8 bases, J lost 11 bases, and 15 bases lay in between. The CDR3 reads CASSATLGKLFF. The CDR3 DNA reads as TGTGCCAGCTCGGCCACTTTAGGGAAACTGTTTTTT.

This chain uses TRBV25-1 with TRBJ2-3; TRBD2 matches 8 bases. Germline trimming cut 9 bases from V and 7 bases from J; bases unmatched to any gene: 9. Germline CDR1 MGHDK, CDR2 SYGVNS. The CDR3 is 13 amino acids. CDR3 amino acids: CASMGLDKNTQYF. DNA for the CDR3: TGTGCCAGTATGGGACTAGACAAGAATACGCAGTATTTT.

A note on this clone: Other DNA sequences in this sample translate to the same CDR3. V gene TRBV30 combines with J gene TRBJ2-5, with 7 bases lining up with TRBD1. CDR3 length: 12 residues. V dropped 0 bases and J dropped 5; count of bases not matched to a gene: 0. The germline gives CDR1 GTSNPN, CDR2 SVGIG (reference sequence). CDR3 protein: CAWSVGGETQYF. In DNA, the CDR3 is TGTGCCTGGAGTGTAGGGGGCGAGACCCAGTACTTC.

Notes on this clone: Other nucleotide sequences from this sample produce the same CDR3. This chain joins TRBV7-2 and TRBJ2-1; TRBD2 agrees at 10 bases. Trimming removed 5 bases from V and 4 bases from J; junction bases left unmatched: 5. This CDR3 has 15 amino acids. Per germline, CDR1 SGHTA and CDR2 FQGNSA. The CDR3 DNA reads TGTGCCAGCAGCCTTAGCGGGGGGTTGTACAATGAGCAGTTCTTC. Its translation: CASSLSGGLYNEQFF. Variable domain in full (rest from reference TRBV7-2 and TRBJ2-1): GAGVSQSPSNKVTEKGKDVELRCDPISGHTALYWYRQSLGQGLEFLIYFQGNSAPDKSGLPSDRFSAERTGGSVSTLTIQRTQQEDSAVYLCASSLSGGLYNEQFFGPGTRLTVL.

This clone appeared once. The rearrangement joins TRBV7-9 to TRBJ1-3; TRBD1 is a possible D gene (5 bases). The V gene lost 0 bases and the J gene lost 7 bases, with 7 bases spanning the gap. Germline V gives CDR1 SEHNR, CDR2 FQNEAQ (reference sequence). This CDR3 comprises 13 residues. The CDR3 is CASSLAGTNTIYF. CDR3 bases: TGTGCCAGCAGCTTAGCGGGGACGAACACCATATATTTT.

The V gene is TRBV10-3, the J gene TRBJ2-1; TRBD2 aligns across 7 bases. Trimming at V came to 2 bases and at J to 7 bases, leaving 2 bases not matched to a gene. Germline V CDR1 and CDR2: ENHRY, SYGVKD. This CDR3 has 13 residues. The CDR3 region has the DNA TGTGCCATCAGTGAGGAGCGGGGTAATGAGCAGTTCTTC. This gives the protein CAISEERGNEQFF.

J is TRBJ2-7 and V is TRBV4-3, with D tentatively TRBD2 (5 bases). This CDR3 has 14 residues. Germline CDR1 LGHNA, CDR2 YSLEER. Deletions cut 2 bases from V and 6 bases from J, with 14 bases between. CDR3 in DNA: TGCGCCAGCAGCCAACGGGCGGGTTTAGTCGAGCAGTACTTC. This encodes CASSQRAGLVEQYF.

The CDR3 DNA reads as TGTGCCAGCGGGGTCAGCTATAGCAATCAGCCCCAGCATTTT. As protein: CASGVSYSNQPQHF. V gene TRBV6-1 combines with J gene TRBJ1-5; D is uncertain. With 8 bases removed from V and 0 bases from J, the gap between germline ends came to 11 bases. Germline-derived CDR1 and CDR2 are MNHNS and SASEGT. CDR3 length: 14 residues.

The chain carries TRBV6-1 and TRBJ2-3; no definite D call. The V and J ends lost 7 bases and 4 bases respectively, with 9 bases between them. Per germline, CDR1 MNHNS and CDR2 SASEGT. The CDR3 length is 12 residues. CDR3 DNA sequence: TGTGCCAGCAACACGGATGCAGATACGCAGTATTTT. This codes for CASNTDADTQYF.

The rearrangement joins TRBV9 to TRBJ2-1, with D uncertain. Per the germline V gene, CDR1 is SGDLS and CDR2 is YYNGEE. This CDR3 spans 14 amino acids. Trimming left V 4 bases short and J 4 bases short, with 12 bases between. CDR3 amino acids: CASSPRSTYNEQFF. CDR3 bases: TGTGCCAGCAGCCCCCGGAGTACTTACAATGAGCAGTTCTTC. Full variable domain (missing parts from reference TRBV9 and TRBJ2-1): DSGVTQTPKHLITATGQRVTLRCSPRSGDLSVYWYQQSLDQGLQFLIQYYNGEERAKGNILERFSAQQFPDLHSELNLSSLELGDSALYFCASSPRSTYNEQFFGPGTRLTVL.

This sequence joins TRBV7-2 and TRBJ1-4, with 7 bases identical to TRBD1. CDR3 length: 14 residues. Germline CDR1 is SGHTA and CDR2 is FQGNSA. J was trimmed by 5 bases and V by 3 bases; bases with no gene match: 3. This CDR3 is CASSLGQKNEKLFF. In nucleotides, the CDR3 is TGTGCCAGCAGCTTGGGACAGAAAAATGAAAAACTGTTTTTT.

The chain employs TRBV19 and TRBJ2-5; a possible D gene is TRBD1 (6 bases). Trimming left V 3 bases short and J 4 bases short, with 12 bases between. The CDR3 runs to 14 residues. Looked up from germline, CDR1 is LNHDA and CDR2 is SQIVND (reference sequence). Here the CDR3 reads CASSIPHRVETQYF. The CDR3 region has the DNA TGTGCCAGTAGTATCCCGCACAGGGTAGAGACCCAGTACTTC.

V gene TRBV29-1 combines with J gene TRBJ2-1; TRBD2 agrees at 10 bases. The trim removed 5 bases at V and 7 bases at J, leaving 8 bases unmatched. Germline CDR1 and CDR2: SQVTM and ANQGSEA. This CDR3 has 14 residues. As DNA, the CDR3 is TGCAGCGTTTGTAGCGGGGGGTGGAGTAATGAGCAGTTCTTC. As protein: CSVCSGGWSNEQFF.

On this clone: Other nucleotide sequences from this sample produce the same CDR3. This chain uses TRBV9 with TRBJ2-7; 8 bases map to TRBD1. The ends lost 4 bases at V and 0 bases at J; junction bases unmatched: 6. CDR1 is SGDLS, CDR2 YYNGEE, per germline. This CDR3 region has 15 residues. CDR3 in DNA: TGTGCCAGCAGCCCCGGACAGGGCAGCTCCTACGAGCAGTACTTC. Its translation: CASSPGQGSSYEQYF. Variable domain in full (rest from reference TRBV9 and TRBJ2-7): DSGVTQTPKHLITATGQRVTLRCSPRSGDLSVYWYQQSLDQGLQFLIQYYNGEERAKGNILERFSAQQFPDLHSELNLSSLELGDSALYFCASSPGQGSSYEQYFGPGTRLTVT.

The CDR3 reads CASSLSGTSGGDTQYF. In nucleotides, the CDR3 is TGCGCCAGCAGCTTATCCGGGACTAGCGGGGGAGATACGCAGTATTTT. The chain uses TRBV5-1 and TRBJ2-3; TRBD2 agrees at 14 bases. This CDR3 is built from 16 residues. The V gene end was trimmed by 2 bases and the J gene end by 5 bases; junction bases not matched to a gene: 4. Germline CDR1 reads SGHRS; CDR2 reads YFSETQ.

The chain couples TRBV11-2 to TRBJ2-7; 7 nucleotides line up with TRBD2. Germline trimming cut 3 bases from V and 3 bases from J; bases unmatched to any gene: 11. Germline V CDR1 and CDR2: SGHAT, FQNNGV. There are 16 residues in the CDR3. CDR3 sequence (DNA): TGTGCCAGCAGCTTCCAATCTAGCGGAGTTTTCTACGAGCAGTACTTC. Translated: CASSFQSSGVFYEQYF. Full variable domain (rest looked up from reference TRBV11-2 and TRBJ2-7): EAGVAQSPRYKIIEKRQSVAFWCNPISGHATLYWYQQILGQGPKLLIQFQNNGVVDDSQLPKDRFSAERLKGVDSTLKIQPAKLEDSAVYLCASSFQSSGVFYEQYFGPGTRLTVT.

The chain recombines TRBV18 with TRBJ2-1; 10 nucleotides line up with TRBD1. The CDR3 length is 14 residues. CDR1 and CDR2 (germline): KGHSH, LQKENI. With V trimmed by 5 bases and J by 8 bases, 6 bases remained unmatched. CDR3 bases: TGTGCCAGCTCATCCGGGACAGGGGATTATGAGCAGTTCTTC. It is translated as CASSSGTGDYEQFF. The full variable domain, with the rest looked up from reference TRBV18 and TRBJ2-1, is NAGVMQNPRHLVRRRGQEARLRCSPMKGHSHVYWYRQLPEEGLKFMVYLQKENIIDESGMPKERFSAEFPKEGPSILRIQQVVRGDSAAYFCASSSGTGDYEQFFGPGTRLTVL.

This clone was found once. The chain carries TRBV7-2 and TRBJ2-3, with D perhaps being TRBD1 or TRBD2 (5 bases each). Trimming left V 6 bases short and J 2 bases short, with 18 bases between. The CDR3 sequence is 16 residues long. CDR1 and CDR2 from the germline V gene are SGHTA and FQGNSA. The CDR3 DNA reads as TGTGCCAGCAGTTCGGGACCCTTGTTATCCACAGATACGCAGTATTTT. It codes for CASSSGPLLSTDTQYF.

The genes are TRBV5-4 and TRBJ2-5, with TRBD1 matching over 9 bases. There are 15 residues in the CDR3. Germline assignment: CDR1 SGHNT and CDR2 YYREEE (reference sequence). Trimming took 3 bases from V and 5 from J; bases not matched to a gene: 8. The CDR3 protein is CASSSPGQGPETQYF. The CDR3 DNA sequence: TGTGCCAGCAGCTCACCGGGACAGGGTCCGGAGACCCAGTACTTC.

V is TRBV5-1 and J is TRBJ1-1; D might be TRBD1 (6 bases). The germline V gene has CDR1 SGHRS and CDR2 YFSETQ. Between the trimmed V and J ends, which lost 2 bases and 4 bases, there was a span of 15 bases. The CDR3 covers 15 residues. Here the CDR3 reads CASSLFWGGGTEAFF. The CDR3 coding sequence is TGCGCCAGCAGCTTATTTTGGGGGGGCGGCACTGAAGCTTTCTTT.

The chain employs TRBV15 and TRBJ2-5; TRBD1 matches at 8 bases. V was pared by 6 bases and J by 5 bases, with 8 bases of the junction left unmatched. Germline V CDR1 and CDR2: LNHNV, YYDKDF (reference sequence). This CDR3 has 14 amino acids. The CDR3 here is CATRPGQAFETQYF. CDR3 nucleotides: TGTGCCACCAGGCCGGGACAGGCGTTTGAGACCCAGTACTTC.